This T cell receptor beta chain was recovered during a study of neoadjuvant anti-PD-1 for oral cavity cancer. Two replicates per tumor sample, mostly from roughly 4.8 ug of genomic DNA. The repertoire was sequenced with immunoSEQ multiplex PCR; TCRdb's copy has only in-frame clones and lacks some. The table lists about 8,700 clones, approximately 61% of them singletons, with about 7.7% in the top ten. V was pared by 1 base and J by 4 bases, with 3 bases of the junction left unmatched. This CDR3 is built from 16 residues. Germline CDR1 reads SNHLY; CDR2 reads FYNNEI. J is TRBJ2-1 and V is TRBV2; TRBD2 matches at 11 bases. The clonotype comes from a person aged 40-85 years with oral cavity squamous cell carcinoma. The material was tumor tissue, obtained before nivolumab (anti-PD-1) treatment. The DNA for the CDR3 is TGTGCCAGCAGTGAAGGCTCTAGCGGGAGGTACAATGAGCAGTTCTTC. It encodes CASSEGSSGRYNEQFF. The variable domain in full, completed from reference TRBV2 and TRBJ2-1, reads EPEVTQTPSHQVTQMGQEVILRCVPISNHLYFYWYRQILGQKVEFLVSFYNNEISEKSEIFDDQFSVERPDGSNFTLKIRSTKLEDSAMYFCASSEGSSGRYNEQFFGPGTRLTVL.